Following are 11 T cell receptor beta chains from one sample sequenced in a study of HIV-infected patients and healthy controls. The repertoire came from unfractionated whole blood and reflected all unsorted peripheral T cells. Reverse transcription used roughly 480 ng RNA and constant-region primers for alpha and beta. Using multiplexing indices, alpha and beta chain libraries were generated apart by chain-specific third strand synthesis. TCRdb re-derived calls from the 5' RACE reads in MiXCR, one entry per CDR3 protein. The table has 12,000 to 15,000 distinct CDR3 sequences, more than 8.5% seen once; the top ten hold approximately 6.8%. Sequenced: blood. These TCRs come from an adult in good health.

Judged by abundance, this clonotype is medium-sized. This chain uses TRBV3-1 with TRBJ2-1; no firm D call. This CDR3 is 14 amino acids long. In germline, CDR1 is LGHDT, CDR2 YNNKEL (reference sequence). V was clipped by 2 bases and J by 5 bases, with 10 bases between them. CDR3 sequence reads: CASSQLTANNEQFF. CDR3 nucleotide sequence: TGTGCCAGCAGCCAATTGACCGCGAACAATGAGCAGTTCTTC.

J is TRBJ1-4 and V is TRBV12-3 or TRBV12-4; possible D gene TRBD1, 5 bases. The CDR3 sequence is 16 residues long. V lost 1 base, J lost 4 bases, and 13 bases lay in between. CDR3 sequence (DNA): TGTGCCAGCAGTTTAGGGGATAGGGGCGGTAATGAAAAACTGTTTTTT. Translated, it gives CASSLGDRGGNEKLFF.

The chain combines TRBV6-2 or TRBV6-3 with TRBJ2-3; 10 positions agree with TRBD2. This CDR3 spans 16 amino acids. Germline lookup yields CDR1 MNHEY and CDR2 SVGEGT. Trimming at V came to 6 bases and at J to 8 bases, leaving 14 bases not matched to a gene. This CDR3 is CASSPHALAGAGTQYF. For the CDR3, the DNA is TGTGCCAGCAGCCCTCACGCCCTAGCGGGAGCCGGTACGCAGTATTTT.

In its sample, this clonotype is medium-sized. The chain uses TRBV6-2 or TRBV6-3 and TRBJ1-1; no clear D gene. This CDR3 comprises 16 residues. The V and J ends lost 5 bases and 6 bases respectively, with 22 bases between them. CDR1 and CDR2 from the germline V gene are MNHEY and SVGEGT. For the CDR3, the DNA is TGTGCCAGCAGTGAAACCGTTGATGGACCCCGGGCTGAAGCTTTCTTT. This sequence encodes CASSETVDGPRAEAFF.

The count of this clonotype is one. This chain links TRBV7-8 with TRBJ2-7, with D perhaps TRBD1 (6 bases). This CDR3 spans 14 amino acids. Germline assignment: CDR1 SGHVS and CDR2 FQNEAQ. Trimming cost V 1 base and J 5 bases, with 12 bases left between them. The DNA for the CDR3 is TGTGCCAGCAGCTTAGGGCCCGGACAGAACGAGCAGTACTTC. It yields the protein CASSLGPGQNEQYF.

Only a few counts were recorded for this clonotype. The chain is built from TRBV7-9 and TRBJ2-7; D assignment may be TRBD1 or TRBD2 (6 bases each). Trimming removed 0 bases from V and 0 bases from J, with 15 bases in between. Germline-derived CDR1 and CDR2 are SEHNR and FQNEAQ (reference sequence). The length of the CDR3 is 17 residues. As DNA, the CDR3 is TGTGCCAGCAGCTTAGCCTCGATCCGGGGGCCCTCCTACGAGCAGTACTTC. This codes for CASSLASIRGPSYEQYF.

V is TRBV2 and J is TRBJ1-1, with a weak D call TRBD1 (5 bases). Germline CDR1 and CDR2: SNHLY and FYNNEI. This CDR3 comprises 13 residues. With 8 bases removed from V and 1 base from J, the gap between germline ends came to 11 bases. CDR3 residues: CASSGRKNTEAFF. The CDR3, as DNA: TGTGCCAGCTCGGGACGGAAGAACACTGAAGCTTTCTTT.

This clonotype ranks as medium-sized (0.01 to 0.1%). The V gene is TRBV5-1, the J gene TRBJ1-1; no clear D. This CDR3 is 12 amino acids long. Germline assignment: CDR1 SGHRS and CDR2 YFSETQ. V shed 4 bases and J shed 4 bases, with 8 bases lying between them. In nucleotides, the CDR3 is TGCGCCAGCAGCGACGTAAGCACTGAAGCTTTCTTT. This encodes CASSDVSTEAFF. Drawing the rest from reference TRBV5-1 and TRBJ1-1, the complete variable domain is KAGVTQTPRYLIKTRGQQVTLSCSPISGHRSVSWYQQTPGQGLQFLFEYFSETQRNKGNFPGRFSGRQFSNSRSEMNVSTLELGDSALYLCASSDVSTEAFFGQGTRLTVV.

This clonotype came up many times. The chain employs TRBV6-6 and TRBJ1-1, with a possible D match to TRBD1 (5 bases). Per germline, CDR1 MNHNY and CDR2 SVGAGI (reference sequence). The CDR3 is 15 amino acids. V gave up 5 bases and J gave up 5 bases, with 18 bases separating them. DNA for the CDR3: TGTGCCAGCAGTAAAAGAATGGGGGGGGAGACTGAAGCTTTCTTT. Translated: CASSKRMGGETEAFF.

By share, this clonotype counts as medium-sized. This chain connects TRBV20-1 to TRBJ2-3; D uncertain. Germline CDR1 reads DFQATT; CDR2 reads SNEGSKA (reference sequence). There are 11 residues in the CDR3. V was pared by 4 bases and J by 4 bases, with 6 bases between. The CDR3 spells CSAKWADTQYF. DNA of the CDR3: TGCAGTGCTAAGTGGGCAGATACGCAGTATTTT.

This clonotype appeared a few times. The rearrangement joins TRBV20-1 to TRBJ2-3; 11 bases map to TRBD2. The V and J ends lost 6 bases and 2 bases, in that order; junction bases with no gene match: 7. CDR1 is DFQATT, CDR2 SNEGSKA, per germline (reference sequence). The CDR3 loop spans 15 amino acids. CDR3 bases: TGCAGTGCGGACGGGACTAGCGGAACCACAGATACGCAGTATTTT. Translated, it gives CSADGTSGTTDTQYF.